The present T cell receptor (beta chain) was sequenced within a study of PD-L1 blockade in urothelial cancer. Study context: Prior regimens of chemotherapy numbered 0 to 3 per patient. T cell content in blood samples showed a median of 141,255.

The CDR3 is made up of 15 amino acids. The germline gives CDR1 LGHNA, CDR2 YSLEER. V lost 0 bases and J lost 4; bases outside the gene matches: 5. Assay used: immunoSEQ multiplex PCR; TCRdb lists only in-frame clones, some missing. Of tens of thousands of clones in the sample, 70% to 90% were seen once. This clone was seen a single time. Time point: peripheral blood 6 weeks after treatment start. The material sequenced was PBMCs, taken around atezolizumab (anti-PD-L1) treatment. The clonotype was recovered from a man aged 50-59 years with urothelial cancer. This rearrangement joins TRBV4-3 to TRBJ2-7; 8 bases align to TRBD1. The CDR3 here is CASSQDRQGAYEQYF. CDR3 in DNA: TGCGCCAGCAGCCAAGATCGCCAGGGGGCGTACGAGCAGTACTTC.